These 30 T cell receptor beta chains originate from one sample sequenced in a study of T cells after yellow fever vaccination. In TCRdb, the 5' RACE reads were re-called with MiXCR into one record per CDR3 protein. The sample lists around 65,000 distinct CDR3 sequences, 5% to 6.5% occurring once. This material consisted of CD4+ T cells sorted from PBMCs, taken more than 13 days after the first yellow fever vaccination. The receptor set was obtained from a man younger than 35 who received the YFV17D yellow fever vaccine.

In its sample, this clonotype was seen many times. The chain has TRBV20-1 and TRBJ2-4, with D maybe TRBD2 (5 bases). Germline V CDR1 and CDR2: DFQATT, SNEGSKA (reference sequence). This CDR3 contains 14 residues. The V end was cut by 0 bases, the J end by 1 base, with 7 bases between. CDR3 DNA: TGCAGTGCTAGAGAAGTAGCGGCCAAAAACATTCAGTACTTC. Translated, it gives CSAREVAAKNIQYF.

This rearrangement joins TRBV7-2 to TRBJ1-6, with 8 positions matching TRBD1. This CDR3 comprises 17 residues. V was pared by 4 bases and J by 2 bases, with 7 bases of the junction left unmatched. The germline V gene has CDR1 SGHTA and CDR2 FQGNSA. Here the CDR3 DNA reads TGTGCCAGCAGCTGGGTACAGGGGGGCGCCTATAATTCACCCCTCCACTTT. This gives the protein CASSWVQGGAYNSPLHF.

This clonotype came up many times. The chain has TRBV5-1 and TRBJ2-1, with TRBD1 as a possible D gene (6 bases). CDR3 size: 14 residues. The germline CDR1 and CDR2 sequences are SGHRS and YFSETQ. V was trimmed by 10 bases and J by 5 bases, leaving 19 bases between them. CDR3 DNA sequence: TGCGCCCGCCAGGGGCCCTCGCCCGACAATGAGCAGTTCTTC. This encodes CARQGPSPDNEQFF.

This clonotype occurred many times. The chain uses TRBV7-6 and TRBJ2-7; D remains unclear. Germline CDR1 reads SGHVS; CDR2 reads FNYEAQ. Trimming stripped 1 base from V and 0 bases from J, with 13 bases between. The CDR3 is 16 residues long. Here the CDR3 reads CASSLEHRRYSYEQYF. CDR3 DNA: TGTGCCAGCAGCTTAGAACATAGACGTTACTCCTACGAGCAGTACTTC. The variable domain in full, with the rest retrieved from reference TRBV7-6 and TRBJ2-7, is GAGVSQSPRYKVTKRGQDVALRCDPISGHVSLYWYRQALGQGPEFLTYFNYEAQQDKSGLPNDRFSAERPEGSISTLTIQRTEQRDSAMYRCASSLEHRRYSYEQYFGPGTRLTVT.

In this sample, this clonotype turned up many times. The chain employs TRBV19 and TRBJ1-2; perhaps TRBD1 as D (5 bases). CDR1 is LNHDA and CDR2 is SQIVND in the germline V gene (reference sequence). V was cut by 1 base and J by 4 bases, with 7 bases left in between. The CDR3 runs to 13 residues. DNA of the CDR3: TGTGCCAGTAGTATAGCAGGGATCTATGGCTACACCTTC. This encodes CASSIAGIYGYTF.

This clonotype was picked up a small number of times. The gene calls are TRBV7-2 and TRBJ2-1; D not certain. The germline V gene encodes CDR1 SGHTA and CDR2 FQGNSA. Trimming removed 6 bases from V and 11 bases from J, with 20 bases in between. This CDR3 contains 14 residues. CDR3 sequence: CASSSLPMNRQQFF. CDR3 in DNA: TGTGCCAGCAGTAGTCTGCCGATGAACAGACAGCAGTTCTTC. Complete variable domain (other parts from reference TRBV7-2 and TRBJ2-1): GAGVSQSPSNKVTEKGKDVELRCDPISGHTALYWYRQSLGQGLEFLIYFQGNSAPDKSGLPSDRFSAERTGGSVSTLTIQRTQQEDSAVYLCASSSLPMNRQQFFGPGTRLTVL.

This clonotype was found many times. This chain joins TRBV4-3 and TRBJ2-1; 10 nucleotides match TRBD2. Germline assignment: CDR1 LGHNA and CDR2 YSLEER. Trimming removed 0 bases from V and 10 bases from J; junction bases left unmatched: 3. The CDR3 length is 14 residues. CDR3 sequence (DNA): TGCGCCAGCAGCCAAGAGCCTAGCGGGGGAGAGCAGTTCTTC. Residues: CASSQEPSGGEQFF.

This clonotype appeared many times. The chain combines TRBV5-1 with TRBJ2-2; 7 nucleotides align to TRBD2. This CDR3 has 17 residues. Looked up from germline, CDR1 is SGHRS and CDR2 is YFSETQ. V gave up 4 bases and J gave up 5 bases; unmatched junction bases: 14. The CDR3 DNA sequence: TGCGCCAGCAGCCGCTCTCTAAGCGGGGCAGGGACCGGGGAGCTGTTTTTT. It specifies CASSRSLSGAGTGELFF.

Turning to this clonotype: Since a much larger clone is just one base distant, this may be a read error. V and J are TRBV2 and TRBJ2-3; D perhaps matches TRBD2 (6 bases). The ends were cut back, 4 bases at V and 1 base at J, with 15 bases in the middle. The CDR3 contains 16 residues. CDR1 SNHLY and CDR2 FYNNEI come from the germline V gene. CDR3 residues: CASSGRSGLRTDTQYF. CDR3 DNA sequence: TGTGCCAGCAGTGGCCGCTCGGGACTTCGCACAGATACGCAGTATTTT.

The sample holds many counts of this clonotype. This chain links TRBV4-3 with TRBJ2-3; 9 bases map to TRBD2. This CDR3 comprises 17 residues. Germline assignment: CDR1 LGHNA and CDR2 YSLEER. Trimming removed 4 bases from V and 2 bases from J; junction bases left unmatched: 10. The CDR3, as DNA: TGCGCCAGCAGCCCCTCCTATAGCGGGGGCCTCACAGATACGCAGTATTTT. Its protein is CASSPSYSGGLTDTQYF.

This clonotype was recorded many times. The chain uses TRBV5-1 and TRBJ2-7; 11 positions agree with TRBD2. Germline loops: CDR1 SGHRS, CDR2 YFSETQ. Trimming removed 4 bases from V and 0 bases from J; junction bases left unmatched: 9. The CDR3 runs to 17 residues. The CDR3 nucleotides are TGCGCCAGCAGCCCACCTACTAGCGGGGGCTTCTCCTACGAGCAGTACTTC. It is translated as CASSPPTSGGFSYEQYF.

A remark on this clonotype: A read error may be the cause here, since a much bigger clone is one base away. The chain employs TRBV20-1 and TRBJ1-2; D is ambiguous. The germline V gene encodes CDR1 DFQATT and CDR2 SNEGSKA (reference sequence). The V end lost 4 bases, the J end lost 0 bases, and 18 bases lay between the germline ends. The CDR3 length is 16 residues. CDR3 residues: CSAKDQPGRANYGYTF. Here the CDR3 DNA reads TGCAGTGCTAAAGATCAACCAGGTCGGGCTAACTATGGCTACACCTTC.

This clonotype was counted many times. The chain uses TRBV5-1 and TRBJ2-7, with D perhaps being TRBD1 or TRBD2 (5 bases each). Germline CDR1 SGHRS, CDR2 YFSETQ. The germline V and J ends were trimmed by 0 bases and 4 bases, with 20 bases remaining between them. The CDR3 spans 17 residues. This chain's CDR3 is CASSLVPTGLYSYEQYV. CDR3 DNA: TGCGCCAGCAGCTTGGTTCCCACGGGGCTCTACAGTTACGAGCAGTACGTC.

This clonotype was observed many times. The chain joins TRBV20-1 to TRBJ1-3; D is uncertain. The germline V gene has CDR1 DFQATT and CDR2 SNEGSKA (reference sequence). Trimming took 5 bases from V and 0 from J, leaving 11 bases between them. The CDR3 is 14 residues long. Written as DNA, the CDR3 is TGCAGTGCTCAGAGGCGAAGCTCTGGAAACACCATATATTTT. Encoded protein: CSAQRRSSGNTIYF.

This clonotype was seen at least ten times. This chain joins TRBV7-2 and TRBJ2-3; 8 bases agree with TRBD2. Germline V CDR1 and CDR2: SGHTA, FQGNSA. The J segment lost 13 bases and the V segment lost 4 bases, leaving 7 bases of the junction unmatched. The CDR3 extends over 12 amino acids. In DNA form, the CDR3 reads TGTGCCAGCAGCTCAAGTAGCGGGGCGGAGTATTTT. It translates to CASSSSSGAEYF.

This clonotype was detected many times. The V call is TRBV6-1, the J call TRBJ1-1; 8 bases are shared with TRBD1. V shed 4 bases, J shed 4 bases, and the junction held 5 bases outside the gene matches. The CDR3 runs to 14 residues. Germline V lookup: CDR1 MNHNS, CDR2 SASEGT. For the CDR3, the DNA is TGTGCCAGCAGTGTCAACAGGGGGGCCACTGAAGCTTTCTTT. Protein sequence: CASSVNRGATEAFF.

Many counts were recorded for this clonotype. J is TRBJ1-1 and V is TRBV20-1; possibly TRBD1 for D (5 bases). The CDR3 runs 15 residues. V was trimmed by 5 bases and J by 5 bases, leaving 21 bases between them. Germline V lookup: CDR1 DFQATT, CDR2 SNEGSKA (reference sequence). The CDR3 loop reads CSAGSSGWRLTEAFF. The CDR3 region has the DNA TGCAGTGCTGGCTCCTCAGGGTGGAGGTTGACTGAAGCTTTCTTT.

This clonotype has at least ten counts. The chain has TRBV7-2 and TRBJ2-1; D remains ambiguous. This CDR3 is 14 amino acids long. Germline CDR1 and CDR2: SGHTA and FQGNSA. The V end was cut by 5 bases, the J end by 2 bases, with 10 bases between. CDR3 sequence reads: CASSRDQAYNEQFF. The CDR3 region has the DNA TGTGCCAGCAGCCGCGACCAAGCCTACAATGAGCAGTTCTTC.

This clonotype has a count of ten or more. J is TRBJ1-2 and V is TRBV28; D is ambiguous. CDR3 length: 15 amino acids. Per the germline V gene, CDR1 is MDHEN and CDR2 is SYDVKM. Trimming stripped 5 bases from V and 3 bases from J, with 16 bases between. The CDR3 nucleotides read TGTGCCAGCAGTCCCCGACGGGCGATGTACTATGGCTACACCTTC. Translated: CASSPRRAMYYGYTF.

This clonotype was observed many times. The CDR3, as DNA: TGTGCCAGCAGCTTATACGGGGATTCGATTTCACCCCTCCACTTT. Protein sequence: CASSLYGDSISPLHF. V usage is TRBV11-2 and J usage is TRBJ1-6; D remains unclear. Deletions cut 2 bases from V and 9 bases from J, with 14 bases between. There are 15 residues in the CDR3. In germline, CDR1 is SGHAT, CDR2 FQNNGV.

This clonotype was seen many times. The chain employs TRBV19 and TRBJ1-5; a possible D gene is TRBD1 (5 bases). The V gene's germline CDR1 is LNHDA and CDR2 SQIVND (reference sequence). The CDR3 is 14 amino acids. The V end was cut by 3 bases, the J end by 7 bases, with 13 bases between. For the CDR3, the DNA is TGTGCCAGTAGTATTGGGGCGTCAATCCAGCCCCAGCATTTT. Translation: CASSIGASIQPQHF.

The table lists this clonotype with many counts. The rearrangement links TRBV7-9 to TRBJ2-7, with D perhaps matching TRBD2 (5 bases). Trimming cost V 5 bases and J 0 bases, with 20 bases left between them. From germline, CDR1 is SEHNR and CDR2 FQNEAQ (reference sequence). CDR3 length: 17 amino acids. The CDR3 DNA sequence: TGTGCCAGCAGCGTAGTGTGGAGCGGAATGAGCTCCTACGAGCAGTACTTC. This codes for CASSVVWSGMSSYEQYF.

This clonotype was picked up many times. V usage is TRBV6-5 and J usage is TRBJ2-2, with a weak D call TRBD2 (7 bases). Trimming took 2 bases from V and 1 from J, leaving 17 bases between them. CDR1 MNHEY and CDR2 SVGAGI come from the germline V gene. The CDR3 spans 18 residues. The CDR3 nucleotides read TGTGCCAGCAGTTACCACCGAGGGGGGGACTTGAACACCGGGGAGCTGTTTTTT. Its protein is CASSYHRGGDLNTGELFF.

This clonotype was observed many times. The chain has TRBV11-2 and TRBJ2-2; 7 bases are a match to TRBD1. J was trimmed by 7 bases and V by 5 bases; bases with no gene match: 13. CDR3 length: 16 amino acids. CDR1 is SGHAT, CDR2 FQNNGV, per germline. CDR3 protein: CASSRIQGKLNGELFF. The DNA of the CDR3 is TGTGCCAGCAGCCGTATACAGGGGAAACTAAACGGGGAGCTGTTTTTT.

This clonotype came up many times. The chain recombines TRBV4-2 with TRBJ1-6; 7 bases match TRBD1. With 4 bases clipped from V and 5 bases from J, the junction kept 8 bases outside the gene matches. Per the germline V gene, CDR1 is LGHNA and CDR2 is YNFKEQ. The CDR3 runs 16 residues. CDR3 DNA sequence: TGTGCCAGCAGCCCCAACAGGGGAAACAATAATTCACCCCTCCACTTT. This translates into CASSPNRGNNNSPLHF.

The gene calls are TRBV20-1 and TRBJ2-3, with TRBD2 identical over 10 bases. Trimming cost V 5 bases and J 8 bases; bases outside gene matches: 25. The length of the CDR3 is 19 residues. Germline V CDR1 and CDR2: DFQATT, SNEGSKA (reference sequence). As DNA, the CDR3 is TGCAGTGCTCAGGTTCCGCGATTAGCGGGGGGCCTTAATGATGGTACGCAGTATTTT. Translating it yields CSAQVPRLAGGLNDGTQYF.

This clonotype was seen ten or more times. V and J are TRBV12-3 or TRBV12-4 and TRBJ2-6; D remains ambiguous. There are 13 residues in the CDR3. V lost 8 bases and J lost 4, with 9 bases in between. The chain's CDR3 is CASAGGGANVLTF. The CDR3 nucleotides read TGTGCCAGCGCTGGCGGAGGGGCCAACGTCCTGACTTTC.

The CDR3 bases are TGTGCCAGCAGTCAACAGGGGCGCGGAGCTTTCTTT. This translates into CASSQQGRGAFF. This chain connects TRBV7-9 to TRBJ1-1; 7 bases line up with TRBD1. This CDR3 contains 12 residues. Trimming cost V 6 bases and J 10 bases; bases outside gene matches: 8. Germline V gives CDR1 SEHNR, CDR2 FQNEAQ (reference sequence).

The table lists this clonotype with many counts. The rearrangement links TRBV18 to TRBJ2-2; D unclear. The CDR3 is 15 amino acids. Trimming pared 0 bases from V and 7 bases from J, leaving 12 bases between. Per germline, CDR1 KGHSH and CDR2 LQKENI. This chain's CDR3 is CASSPPSSHIGELFF. The CDR3 bases are TGTGCCAGCTCACCACCCTCCAGTCATATCGGGGAGCTGTTTTTT.

This clonotype was found many times. The CDR3 loop reads CASSSRTGEAFF. CDR3 sequence (DNA): TGTGCCAGCAGCTCACGGACAGGGGAAGCTTTCTTT. This sequence joins TRBV7-2 and TRBJ1-1, with 8 bases aligning to TRBD1. With V trimmed by 4 bases and J by 8 bases, 3 bases remained unmatched. The CDR3 has 12 residues. The germline gives CDR1 SGHTA, CDR2 FQGNSA.